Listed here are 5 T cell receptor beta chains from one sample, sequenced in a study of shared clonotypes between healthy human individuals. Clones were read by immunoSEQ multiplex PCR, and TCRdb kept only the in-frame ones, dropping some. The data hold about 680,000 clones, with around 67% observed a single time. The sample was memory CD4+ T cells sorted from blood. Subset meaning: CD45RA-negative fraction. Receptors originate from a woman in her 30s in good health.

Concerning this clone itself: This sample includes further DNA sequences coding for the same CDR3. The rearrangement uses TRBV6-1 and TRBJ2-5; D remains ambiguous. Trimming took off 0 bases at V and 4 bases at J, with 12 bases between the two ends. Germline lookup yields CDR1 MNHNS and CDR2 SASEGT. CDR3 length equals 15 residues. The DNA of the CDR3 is TGTGCCAGCAGTGAAGCGGGCCGTCCGGGAGAGACCCAGTACTTC. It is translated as CASSEAGRPGETQYF.

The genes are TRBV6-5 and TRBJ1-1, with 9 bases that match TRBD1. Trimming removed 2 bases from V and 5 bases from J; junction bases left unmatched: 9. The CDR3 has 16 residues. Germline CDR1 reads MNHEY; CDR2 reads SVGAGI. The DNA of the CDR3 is TGTGCCAGCAGTTACCGTCCAACAGGGGGCAAAACTGAAGCTTTCTTT. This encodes CASSYRPTGGKTEAFF.

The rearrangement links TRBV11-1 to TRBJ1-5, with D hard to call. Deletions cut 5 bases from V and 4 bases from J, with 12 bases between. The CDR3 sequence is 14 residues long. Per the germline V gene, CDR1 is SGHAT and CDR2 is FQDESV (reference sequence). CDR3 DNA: TGTGCCAGCAGCATCCGGGCCATAAATCAGCCCCAGCATTTT. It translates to CASSIRAINQPQHF.

The CDR3 DNA sequence: TGCGCCAGCAGCGCTGACGGACAGGGGGAGACCCAGTACTTC. The encoded protein is CASSADGQGETQYF. This chain uses TRBV5-1 with TRBJ2-5; 9 positions agree with TRBD1. This CDR3 contains 14 residues. Germline V gene sequence: CDR1 SGHRS, CDR2 YFSETQ. Losses at the gene ends were 4 bases for V and 5 bases for J; bases not matched to a gene: 6.

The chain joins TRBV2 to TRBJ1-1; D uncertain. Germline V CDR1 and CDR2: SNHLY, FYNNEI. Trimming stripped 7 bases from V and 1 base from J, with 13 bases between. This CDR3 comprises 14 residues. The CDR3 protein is CASKLRGPNTEAFF. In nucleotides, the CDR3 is TGTGCCAGCAAACTTAGAGGGCCGAACACTGAAGCTTTCTTT.